Following are 27 T cell receptor beta chains from one sample sequenced in a study of T cell responses to AZD1222 COVID-19 vaccine. Clones were read by immunoSEQ multiplex PCR, and TCRdb kept only the in-frame ones, dropping some. The sample records about 120,000 clones, roughly 90% being singletons. Sequencing was performed on peripheral blood, taken on day 0 of AZD1222 vaccination. The receptors stem from an adult in good health.

This chain uses TRBV7-2 with TRBJ2-3; TRBD2 matches at 14 bases. After removal of 3 bases from V and 5 bases from J, the junction contained 4 bases not matched to a gene. CDR3 length equals 16 residues. Germline loops: CDR1 SGHTA, CDR2 FQGNSA. CDR3 amino acids: CASSLTSGGAQDTQYF. As DNA, the CDR3 is TGTGCCAGCAGCTTGACTAGCGGGGGGGCCCAAGATACGCAGTATTTT. Looking up the rest from reference TRBV7-2 and TRBJ2-3 gives the full variable domain: GAGVSQSPSNKVTEKGKDVELRCDPISGHTALYWYRQSLGQGLEFLIYFQGNSAPDKSGLPSDRFSAERTGGSVSTLTIQRTQQEDSAVYLCASSLTSGGAQDTQYFGPGTRLTVL.

The chain employs TRBV27 and TRBJ2-7; D remains unclear. This CDR3 is 13 amino acids long. CDR1 is MNHEY and CDR2 is SMNVEV in the germline V gene (reference sequence). Trimming removed 5 bases from V and 7 bases from J, with 15 bases in between. Here the CDR3 reads CASSLGPRMEQYF. The CDR3, as DNA: TGTGCCAGCAGTCTCGGACCTCGTATGGAGCAGTACTTC.

The chain uses TRBV5-1 and TRBJ2-7; 7 nucleotides line up with TRBD1. Germline CDR1 and CDR2: SGHRS and YFSETQ. There are 14 residues in the CDR3. Germline trimming cut 4 bases from V and 7 bases from J; bases unmatched to any gene: 11. The DNA for the CDR3 is TGCGCCAGCAGCAGTCCGGGACAGTTTATGGAGCAGTACTTC. Translation gives CASSSPGQFMEQYF.

This chain connects TRBV3-1 (or the pseudogene TRBV3-2) to TRBJ1-6, with D possibly TRBD1 on 6 matching bases. This CDR3 region has 16 residues. V was pared by 2 bases and J by 5 bases, with 13 bases between. CDR1 and CDR2 from the germline V gene are LGHDT and YNNKEL (reference sequence). The CDR3 bases are TGTGCCAGCAGCCAAAGGCCGGGACACAATAATTCACCCCTCCACTTT. This encodes CASSQRPGHNNSPLHF.

The chain employs TRBV7-2 and TRBJ1-5, with D uncertain. Germline loops: CDR1 SGHTA, CDR2 FQGNSA. V gave up 0 bases and J gave up 3 bases, with 9 bases separating them. The CDR3 has 15 amino acids. The CDR3 sequence is CASSLALGFNQPQHF. DNA of the CDR3: TGTGCCAGCAGCTTAGCGCTAGGGTTCAATCAGCCCCAGCATTTT.

V and J are TRBV27 and TRBJ2-1; TRBD1 aligns across 7 bases. Trimming cost V 3 bases and J 7 bases; bases outside gene matches: 9. The CDR3 is made up of 15 amino acids. Looked up from germline, CDR1 is MNHEY and CDR2 is SMNVEV (reference sequence). CDR3 bases: TGTGCCAGCAGTTTTAGACAGGGTCTAAGGAATGAGCAGTTCTTC. Translated: CASSFRQGLRNEQFF.

The J gene is TRBJ2-5, the V gene TRBV4-1; D not certain. V lost 2 bases and J 3 bases, leaving 13 bases between the germline ends. This CDR3 spans 15 amino acids. CDR1 MGHRA and CDR2 YSYEKL come from the germline V gene. CDR3 bases: TGCGCCAGCAGCCAACTTGGACGGCAAGAAGAGACCCAGTACTTC. Protein sequence: CASSQLGRQEETQYF.

V and J are TRBV4-1 and TRBJ1-1; D remains ambiguous. V was clipped by 1 base and J by 3 bases, with 9 bases between them. Per the germline V gene, CDR1 is MGHRA and CDR2 is YSYEKL. The CDR3 spans 14 residues. The CDR3 DNA reads TGCGCCAGCAGCCAAGTAGGAGGGTACACTGAAGCTTTCTTT. It codes for CASSQVGGYTEAFF.

The V call is TRBV5-1, the J call TRBJ1-3, with D perhaps matching TRBD1 (5 bases). The CDR3 extends over 13 amino acids. The V and J ends lost 2 bases and 4 bases respectively, with 7 bases between them. The germline gives CDR1 SGHRS, CDR2 YFSETQ. This CDR3 is CASSFTGGNTIYF. CDR3 sequence (DNA): TGCGCCAGCAGCTTTACAGGAGGAAACACCATATATTTT.

The chain couples TRBV5-1 to TRBJ1-1; D is unclear. V dropped 4 bases and J dropped 4 bases, with 20 bases sitting between them. CDR1 and CDR2 from the germline V gene are SGHRS and YFSETQ. The CDR3 runs to 16 residues. The CDR3 DNA reads TGCGCCAGCAGCGCCGGCCGCTGGGGTACGGGCACTGAAGCTTTCTTT. Its translation: CASSAGRWGTGTEAFF.

The rearrangement links TRBV5-1 to TRBJ2-2, with 9 bases fitting TRBD1. V was pared by 0 bases and J by 4 bases, with 19 bases of the junction left unmatched. Germline V gene lookup returns CDR1 SGHRS and CDR2 YFSETQ. The CDR3 sequence is 21 residues long. The CDR3: CASSLEELVPWDRVRTGELFF. CDR3 DNA sequence: TGCGCCAGCAGCTTGGAAGAGTTAGTTCCTTGGGACAGGGTCCGCACCGGGGAGCTGTTTTTT.

V usage is TRBV2 and J usage is TRBJ2-1, with D perhaps TRBD2 (6 bases). Germline-derived CDR1 and CDR2 are SNHLY and FYNNEI. The CDR3 is made up of 13 amino acids. Between the trimmed V and J ends, which lost 7 bases and 4 bases, there was a span of 11 bases. The CDR3 DNA follows: TGTGCCAGCACGGGGACTCGATACAATGAGCAGTTCTTC. Protein sequence: CASTGTRYNEQFF.

This sequence joins TRBV9 and TRBJ2-1; 10 nucleotides align to TRBD2. Germline V gene data show CDR1 as SGDLS and CDR2 as YYNGEE. J was trimmed by 9 bases and V by 0 bases; bases with no gene match: 6. This CDR3 is built from 15 residues. CDR3 protein: CASSVASGGVVEQFF. The CDR3 DNA follows: TGTGCCAGCAGCGTAGCAAGCGGGGGGGTTGTTGAGCAGTTCTTC.

The V call is TRBV7-9, the J call TRBJ1-2; D unresolved. CDR1 and CDR2 (germline): SEHNR, FQNEAQ (reference sequence). Trimming removed 4 bases from V and 1 base from J, with 7 bases in between. The CDR3 totals 13 residues. The CDR3 region is CASSYDGNYGYTF. CDR3 DNA sequence: TGTGCCAGCAGCTACGATGGTAACTATGGCTACACCTTC.

The chain recombines TRBV2 with TRBJ1-3, with D unresolved. V lost 7 bases, J lost 0 bases, and 13 bases lay in between. There are 15 residues in the CDR3. Germline V gene data show CDR1 as SNHLY and CDR2 as FYNNEI. CDR3 loop: CASTEVFHSGNTIYF. CDR3 bases: TGTGCCAGCACCGAGGTCTTCCACTCTGGAAACACCATATATTTT.

Worth noting for this clone: Other DNA sequences in this specimen translate into the identical CDR3. The chain uses TRBV12-3 or TRBV12-4 and TRBJ1-6; D gene ambiguous. V lost 5 bases and J 9 bases, leaving 8 bases between the germline ends. The CDR3 loop spans 12 amino acids. The DNA of the CDR3 is TGTGCCAGCAGTCTGGGTGGTTCACCCCTCCACTTT. It encodes CASSLGGSPLHF.

The V gene is TRBV5-6, the J gene TRBJ2-7; 7 bases map to TRBD1. The V and J ends lost 4 bases and 1 base, in that order; junction bases with no gene match: 5. Germline V lookup: CDR1 SGHDT, CDR2 YYEEEE. CDR3 length: 14 amino acids. CDR3 coding DNA: TGTGCCAGCAGCCAAAGACAGGGATCCTACGAGCAGTACTTC. It specifies CASSQRQGSYEQYF. The full variable domain, rest sourced from reference TRBV5-6 and TRBJ2-7, is DAGVTQSPTHLIKTRGQQVTLRCSPKSGHDTVSWYQQALGQGPQFIFQYYEEEERQRGNFPDRFSGHQFPNYSSELNVNALLLGDSALYLCASSQRQGSYEQYFGPGTRLTVT.

The rearrangement joins TRBV27 to TRBJ1-2, with 7 bases matching TRBD1. The CDR3 is 14 residues long. Germline values: CDR1 MNHEY, CDR2 SMNVEV (reference sequence). After removal of 3 bases from V and 1 base from J, the junction contained 2 bases not matched to a gene. The CDR3 here is CASSLNRGNYGYTF. The CDR3 DNA is TGTGCCAGCAGTTTGAACAGGGGTAACTATGGCTACACCTTC.

The chain combines TRBV7-2 with TRBJ2-3; D is uncertain. Trimming left V 0 bases short and J 5 bases short, with 0 bases between. This CDR3 region has 11 residues. Germline values: CDR1 SGHTA, CDR2 FQGNSA. The CDR3 DNA reads as TGTGCCAGCAGCTTAGCAGATACGCAGTATTTT. It yields the protein CASSLADTQYF. Variable domain in full (rest from reference TRBV7-2 and TRBJ2-3): GAGVSQSPSNKVTEKGKDVELRCDPISGHTALYWYRQSLGQGLEFLIYFQGNSAPDKSGLPSDRFSAERTGGSVSTLTIQRTQQEDSAVYLCASSLADTQYFGPGTRLTVL.

The chain carries TRBV12-3 or TRBV12-4 and TRBJ1-2; no definite D call. V gave up 3 bases and J gave up 7 bases, with 9 bases separating them. The CDR3 consists of 12 residues. The CDR3 sequence is CASSFWVGGYTF. CDR3 in DNA: TGTGCCAGCAGTTTCTGGGTCGGTGGCTACACCTTC.

The chain combines TRBV7-2 with TRBJ1-4, with no clear D. The germline V and J ends were trimmed by 5 bases and 5 bases, with 9 bases remaining between them. The CDR3 totals 13 residues. The germline gives CDR1 SGHTA, CDR2 FQGNSA. CDR3 DNA sequence: TGTGCCAGCAGCCCCCTATTAAATGAAAAACTGTTTTTT. This encodes CASSPLLNEKLFF.

V and J are TRBV2 and TRBJ2-4; 8 nucleotides line up with TRBD2. V shed 7 bases, J shed 6 bases, and the junction held 5 bases outside the gene matches. The V gene's germline CDR1 is SNHLY and CDR2 FYNNEI. There are 13 residues in the CDR3. This chain's CDR3 is CASTEGLANIQYF. The CDR3 DNA reads TGTGCCAGCACCGAAGGACTAGCAAACATTCAGTACTTC.

This rearrangement joins TRBV18 to TRBJ1-3; 7 bases map to TRBD1. CDR1 and CDR2 (germline): KGHSH, LQKENI. Germline trimming cut 2 bases from V and 4 bases from J; bases unmatched to any gene: 5. The CDR3 sequence is 15 residues long. The CDR3 reads CASSPGTGVGNTIYF. DNA for the CDR3: TGTGCCAGCTCACCAGGTACAGGGGTCGGAAACACCATATATTTT.

The rearrangement joins TRBV18 to TRBJ1-1; D unclear. The CDR3 is made up of 14 amino acids. V was trimmed by 4 bases and J by 4 bases, leaving 13 bases between them. The germline V gene has CDR1 KGHSH and CDR2 LQKENI. The CDR3 DNA reads TGTGCCAGCTCACTCACTGGCGGTTCCACTGAAGCTTTCTTT. This translates into CASSLTGGSTEAFF.

The V and J genes are TRBV6-5 and TRBJ2-6; perhaps TRBD1 as D (5 bases). Trimming pared 2 bases from V and 0 bases from J, leaving 5 bases between. Germline CDR1 MNHEY, CDR2 SVGAGI. CDR3 length: 15 residues. The CDR3 DNA follows: TGTGCCAGCAGTTACGACAGCTCTGGGGCCAACGTCCTGACTTTC. Translating it yields CASSYDSSGANVLTF.

This clone was detected only a few times. The CDR3 sequence is CASSIEWGNQPQHF. Here the CDR3 DNA reads TGTGCCAGTAGTATAGAGTGGGGCAATCAGCCCCAGCATTTT. The chain has TRBV19 and TRBJ1-5; D is unclear. Germline CDR1 LNHDA, CDR2 SQIVND (reference sequence). This CDR3 contains 14 residues. V was trimmed by 0 bases and J by 2 bases, leaving 5 bases between them.

CDR3 region: CASSLQTDNTEAFF. Written as DNA, the CDR3 is TGTGCCAGCTCACTACAGACAGACAACACTGAAGCTTTCTTT. The genes are TRBV18 and TRBJ1-1; possible D gene TRBD1, 5 bases. Trimming took off 4 bases at V and 2 bases at J, with 11 bases between the two ends. The germline gives CDR1 KGHSH, CDR2 LQKENI. The CDR3 extends over 14 amino acids. Together with reference TRBV18 and TRBJ1-1, the CDR3 gives the full variable domain: NAGVMQNPRHLVRRRGQEARLRCSPMKGHSHVYWYRQLPEEGLKFMVYLQKENIIDESGMPKERFSAEFPKEGPSILRIQQVVRGDSAAYFCASSLQTDNTEAFFGQGTRLTVV.